This TCR beta chain was recovered during a study of blood T cells in healthy people across ages. In the study overall: Template switching caught about one barcoded beta molecule for each two T cells.

About 10 milliliters of peripheral blood were drawn from each donor into EDTA-treated tubes. Extractions gave at least 5 micrograms of total RNA per sample. Looked up from germline, CDR1 is MNHEY and CDR2 is SVGAGI. The CDR3 contains 15 residues. V was shortened by 0 bases and J by 4 bases, with 12 bases between the two germline ends. Together with a sample-barcoded 5' primer, a J-beta primer mix was included in a second PCR lasting about 7 to 11 cycles. TCRdb reanalysed the 5' RACE reads using MiXCR and keeps one entry per CDR3 protein. The sample comprises more than 1.4 million distinct CDR3 sequences, roughly 45% of which are singletons, and 6.5% to 10% rests with the top ten.

The clonotype was recovered from a woman in her late teens or twenties in good health. Sequenced material: blood. This rearrangement joins TRBV6-5 to TRBJ1-2, with D unclear. The DNA for the CDR3 is TGTGCCAGCAGTTACTCTTATTTGGAACCCTATGGCTACACCTTC. This translates into CASSYSYLEPYGYTF.